This is a list of T cell receptor beta chains from one sample in a study of PD-L1 blockade in urothelial cancer. This table comes from immunoSEQ multiplex PCR, and its TCRdb copy is limited to in-frame clones, with some not included. The sample consists of tens of thousands of clones, roughly 84% of them appearing once. Sequencing was performed on PBMCs, taken around atezolizumab (anti-PD-L1) treatment. The receptors were gathered from a woman aged 70 to 79 with urothelial cancer. Each CDR3 is given with its conserved first and last residue. D genes are given only for firm matches. Clone size is given for some rows only: seen once, a few or many times, or a class if the clone is expanded.

DNA	CDR3	size	D	J	V
TGTGCCAGCCATCCGGGGGATGGGCGGGAGGGCTCCTACGAGCAGTACTTC	CASHPGDGREGSYEQYF	once	TRBD2	TRBJ2-7	TRBV27
TGCGCCAGCAGCCAGTTGCTATACACAGATACGCAGTATTTT	CASSQLLYTDTQYF	NA	NA	TRBJ2-3	TRBV4-3
TGTGCCAGCCTCCCCGACAGGGGCAATCAGCCCCAGCATTTT	CASLPDRGNQPQHF	NA	TRBD1	TRBJ1-5	TRBV6-1
TGCGCCAGCACCCTGACAGGGAGCAGTGGGACCCAGTACTTC	CASTLTGSSGTQYF	NA	TRBD1	TRBJ2-5	TRBV5-1
TGTGCCAGCAGCTTTGTTAGTAGCACAGATACGCAGTATTTT	CASSFVSSTDTQYF	NA	NA	TRBJ2-3	TRBV7-6
TGTGCCAGCAGCTTAAGGTGGAGCTACGAGCAGTACTTC	CASSLRWSYEQYF	NA	NA	TRBJ2-7	TRBV7-2
TGTGCCAGCAGCCCTAGCGGGACGGACACCGGGGAGCTGTTTTTT	CASSPSGTDTGELFF	NA	TRBD2	TRBJ2-2	TRBV9
TGTGCCAGCAGCCCCTCGCCGGTCTCGGGACAGAAGAACACTGAAGCTTTCTTT	CASSPSPVSGQKNTEAFF	once	TRBD1	TRBJ1-1	TRBV7-8
TGTGCCAGCATAGGGGGGGAGCCCCGGGACAGGCTTCATAGCAATCAGCCCCAGCATTTT	CASIGGEPRDRLHSNQPQHF	NA	TRBD1	TRBJ1-5	TRBV6-4
TGTGCCAGCAGCTTAGACAGTCAGGGTTGGGAGACCCAGTACTTC	CASSLDSQGWETQYF	few	NA	TRBJ2-5	TRBV7-2
TGCGCCAGCAGCTTGCTGAGGCGTAGCGGGGCTATCTCCTACGAGCAGTACTTC	CASSLLRRSGAISYEQYF	NA	TRBD2	TRBJ2-7	TRBV5-1
TGTGCCTGGAGTTCGATGACAGGGCGAGCTTTCTTT	CAWSSMTGRAFF	NA	TRBD1	TRBJ1-1	TRBV30
TGTGCCAGCAGCTACAGGGGGGACTATGGCTACACCTTC	CASSYRGDYGYTF	many	TRBD1	TRBJ1-2	TRBV2